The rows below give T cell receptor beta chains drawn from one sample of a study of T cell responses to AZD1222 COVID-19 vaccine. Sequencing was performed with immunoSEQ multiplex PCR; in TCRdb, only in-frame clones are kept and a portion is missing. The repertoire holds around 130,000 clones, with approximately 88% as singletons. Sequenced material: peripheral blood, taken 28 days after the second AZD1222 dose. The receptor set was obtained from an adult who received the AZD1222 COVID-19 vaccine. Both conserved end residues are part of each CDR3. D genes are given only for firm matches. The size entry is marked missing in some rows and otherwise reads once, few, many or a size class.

TGTGCCAGCAGCCCCACGCCGACAGGGGGCACAGATACGCAGTATTTT	CASSPTPTGGTDTQYF	TRBD1	TRBJ2-3	TRBV7-9	.
TGTGCCAGCAGTTTGGGACTAGCGGGACAAGAGACCCAGTACTTC	CASSLGLAGQETQYF	TRBD2	TRBJ2-5	TRBV7-2	.
TGTGCCATCAGTCCGGGACAGGGGCGTGAAGCTTTCTTT	CAISPGQGREAFF	TRBD1	TRBJ1-1	TRBV10-3	.
TGTGCCAGCAGTGACCCGCAGGGAACTAAACGATGGAATGAGCAGTTCTTC	CASSDPQGTKRWNEQFF	.	TRBJ2-1	TRBV6-1	.
TGTGCCAGCAGTCTGACTCCATTTGGAGAAAAACTGTTTTTT	CASSLTPFGEKLFF	.	TRBJ1-4	TRBV2	.
TGTGCCTGGACCAGCTCTGGAAACACCATATATTTT	CAWTSSGNTIYF	.	TRBJ1-3	TRBV30	once
TGTGCCAGCAGTCGGGACTCTCAGGGTCAGCCCCAGCATTTT	CASSRDSQGQPQHF	.	TRBJ1-5	TRBV7-2	.
TGCGCCAGCAGCTTGGGGTCAGGGGGCGGAAACACCATATATTTT	CASSLGSGGGNTIYF	TRBD1	TRBJ1-3	TRBV5-1	.
TGTGCCAGCAGCGGGCGAAGCTACACCTTC	CASSGRSYTF	.	TRBJ1-2	TRBV9	.
TGTGCCAGCTCGCCTGCCTCACCGTCGAACTTTTATTCACCCCTCCACTTT	CASSPASPSNFYSPLHF	.	TRBJ1-6	TRBV18	.
TGTGCCAGCAGCCTCACGCAGGGAAACACTGAAGCTTTCTTT	CASSLTQGNTEAFF	.	TRBJ1-1	TRBV7-9	.
TGTGCCAGCAGCCTCGAGGGGACAGGGGGGAATGAGCAGTTCTTC	CASSLEGTGGNEQFF	TRBD1	TRBJ2-1	TRBV7-2	.
TGTGCCAGATGGGGGATGGGTCATGGCTACACCTTC	CARWGMGHGYTF	.	TRBJ1-2	TRBV21-1	.
TGCGCCAGCAGCCCTGAGGTGGGGGGTTATGGCTACACCTTC	CASSPEVGGYGYTF	.	TRBJ1-2	TRBV5-1	once
TGTGCCAGCAGTGTCGGGACCAGGGTGAACACTGAAGCTTTCTTT	CASSVGTRVNTEAFF	.	TRBJ1-1	TRBV2	.